Below, 29 T cell receptor beta chains from the same sample are listed, as sequenced in a study of breast tumors, draining lymph nodes, adjacent tissues. TCRdb independently ran MiXCR on the multiplex PCR reads; one entry per CDR3 protein. The table shows some 110,000 distinct CDR3 sequences, with roughly 29% occurring only once. Samples came from axillary lymph nodes draining the breast cancer. Material for sequencing was axillary lymph node tissue. Every receptor here comes from a female donor with breast cancer. Some clones in this sample may be carry-over from other donors' samples.

Regarding this clonotype: Because the CDR3's place on the DNA is in doubt, the DNA is left out and the CDR3 is given as listed by TCRdb. The chain carries TRBV7-2 and TRBJ2-3; the table's D call, TRBD1, was not checked against the DNA. CDR1 SGHTA and CDR2 FQGNSA come from the germline V gene. The CDR3 spans 20 residues, counting both ends. This chain's CDR3 is CASSFYICSARGGASDTQYF.

This clonotype appeared a few times. An end of the junction differs from the germline gene, which may be a read error. The V and J genes are TRBV7-7 and TRBJ1-1; D is ambiguous. The CDR3 consists of 13 residues. The germline V gene has CDR1 SSHAT and CDR2 FNYEAQ (reference sequence). The CDR3 coding sequence is TGTGCTAGCAGCCCCCTTTTGAACACTGGAGCTTTCTTT. Translating it yields CASSPLLNTGAFF.

This clonotype was recorded many times. The chain links TRBV10-1 to TRBJ1-6, with a possible D match to TRBD1 (5 bases). The CDR3 has 13 residues. Germline CDR1 reads WNHNN; CDR2 reads SYGVQD (reference sequence). Trimming stripped 6 bases from V and 7 bases from J, with 10 bases between. This CDR3 is CASSGGGNSPLHF. CDR3 nucleotide sequence: TGCGCCAGCAGCGGGGGAGGGAATTCACCCCTCCACTTT.

There are many counts of this clonotype. An end of the junction differs from the germline gene, which may be a read error. The rearrangement uses TRBV5-1 and TRBJ2-5; D might be TRBD1 (5 bases). The CDR3 totals 12 residues. Germline loops: CDR1 SGHRS, CDR2 YFSETQ. DNA of the CDR3: TGTGCCAGCAGCTTAGGGGAAGAGACCCAGTACTTC. This gives the protein CASSLGEETQYF. The full variable domain, completed using reference TRBV5-1 and TRBJ2-5, is KAGVTQTPRYLIKTRGQQVTLSCSPISGHRSVSWYQQTPGQGLQFLFEYFSETQRNKGNFPGRFSGRQFSNSRSEMNVSTLELGDSALYLCASSLGEETQYFGPGTRLLVL.

The chain recombines TRBV11-3 with TRBJ2-5; the D gene is possibly TRBD1 (7 bases). This CDR3 contains 15 residues. Trimming stripped 5 bases from V and 2 bases from J, with 15 bases between. Germline CDR1 is SGHNT and CDR2 is YENEEA. CDR3 residues: CASSLGGQPQETQYF. The CDR3 DNA follows: TGTGCCAGCAGCCTCGGGGGACAGCCACAAGAGACCCAGTACTTC. Variable domain in full (rest from reference TRBV11-3 and TRBJ2-5): EAGVVQSPRYKIIEKKQPVAFWCNPISGHNTLYWYLQNLGQGPELLIRYENEEAVDDSQLPKDRFSAERLKGVDSTLKIQPAELGDSAVYLCASSLGGQPQETQYFGPGTRLLVL.

This clonotype was detected a few times. A much larger clone is a single base away; this may be a read error. This chain connects TRBV6-1 to TRBJ1-4, with D possibly matching TRBD1 (6 bases). Germline lookup yields CDR1 MNHNS and CDR2 SASEGT. There are 15 residues in the CDR3. CDR3: CASSQALGGDEKLFF. For the CDR3, the DNA is TGTGCCAGCAGTCAAGCGCTAGGGGGGGATGAAAAACTGTTTTTT.

This clonotype was seen at least ten times. CDR3 region: CASSLQGGVSRNTIYF. In DNA form, the CDR3 reads TGTGCCAGCAGCTTACAAGGGGGGGTTTCGAGAAACACCATATATTTT. The chain carries TRBV5-6 and TRBJ1-3; a weak D match, TRBD1 (6 bases). This CDR3 region has 16 residues. V was shortened by 2 bases and J by 5 bases, with 17 bases between the two germline ends. Germline V gene lookup returns CDR1 SGHDT and CDR2 YYEEEE.

Concerning this clonotype: A much larger clone differs from this one at a single base, so this may be a read error. The rearrangement links TRBV11-2 to TRBJ2-7; 8 bases match TRBD2. The CDR3 runs to 13 residues. J gave up 6 bases and V 5 bases, and 6 bases lay outside the gene matches. Per the germline V gene, CDR1 is SGHAT and CDR2 is FQNNGV. This chain's CDR3 is CASSRTSSTEQYF. The CDR3 nucleotides read TGTGCCAGCAGCCGGACTAGCTCGACCGAGCAGTACTTC.

As to this clonotype: A much bigger clone sits one base away, suggesting this may be a read error. CDR3 DNA sequence: TGTGCCAGCAGCGAATCGGGACTAGCGGGAGTCGGTGAGCAGTCCTTC. Protein product: CASSESGLAGVGEQSF. The V gene is TRBV7-9, the J gene TRBJ2-1; 14 bases match TRBD2. Per the germline V gene, CDR1 is SEHNR and CDR2 is FQNEAQ (reference sequence). This CDR3 is 16 amino acids long.

The V and J genes are TRBV7-2 and TRBJ2-2; 8 nucleotides align to TRBD1. The CDR3 loop spans 16 amino acids. Per the germline V gene, CDR1 is SGHTA and CDR2 is FQGNSA. With 5 bases clipped from V and 2 bases from J, the junction kept 7 bases outside the gene matches. CDR3 bases: TGTGCCAGCAGCCTAAGAGGGACAGGAAACACCGGGGAGCTGTTTTTT. This encodes CASSLRGTGNTGELFF.

Ten or more counts support this clonotype. The chain recombines TRBV7-8 with TRBJ2-1; 9 nucleotides align to TRBD1. The CDR3 sequence is 13 residues long. Germline V CDR1 and CDR2: SGHVS, FQNEAQ. CDR3 protein: CATDGTGFDEQFF. The CDR3 bases are TGTGCGACCGATGGGACAGGGTTTGACGAGCAGTTCTTC.

In its sample, this clonotype was seen many times. V usage is TRBV6-6 and J usage is TRBJ2-2; tentative D call: TRBD2 (5 bases). The germline V and J ends were trimmed by 2 bases and 6 bases, with 10 bases remaining between them. The CDR3 is 14 residues long. Germline loops: CDR1 MNHNY, CDR2 SVGAGI (reference sequence). CDR3 sequence reads: CASSYTSLPGELFF. As DNA, the CDR3 is TGTGCCAGCAGTTACACTAGTCTCCCCGGGGAGCTGTTTTTT.

The sample holds many counts of this clonotype. The chain uses TRBV14 and TRBJ2-2; TRBD2 matches at 8 bases. The CDR3 totals 16 residues. The V gene's germline CDR1 is SGHDN and CDR2 FVKESK. V lost 5 bases, J lost 4 bases, and 9 bases stayed unmatched. The DNA of the CDR3 is TGTGCCAGCAGCTTCCTGCGGGGGGCTAGCACCGGGGAGCTGTTTTTT. The encoded protein is CASSFLRGASTGELFF.

This clonotype has a count of ten or more. The chain has TRBV12-3 or TRBV12-4 and TRBJ1-3, with TRBD1 identical over 12 bases. J was trimmed by 4 bases and V by 7 bases; bases with no gene match: 17. There are 19 residues in the CDR3. CDR3 coding DNA: TGTGCCAGCATCAGACCGGGACAGGGGGCTCCTGCGGGGGGAAACACCATATATTTT. Its protein is CASIRPGQGAPAGGNTIYF.

In DNA form, the CDR3 reads TGTGCCAGCAGTTTAAACAGAGGGTTAGATACGCAGTATTTT. Its protein is CASSLNRGLDTQYF. The rearrangement uses TRBV27 and TRBJ2-3, with TRBD2 as a possible D gene (5 bases). V lost 2 bases to trimming and J lost 5 bases, with 11 bases between them. This CDR3 has 14 amino acids. Germline assignment: CDR1 MNHEY and CDR2 SMNVEV (reference sequence).

This clonotype was detected many times. The genes are TRBV19 and TRBJ2-1; 9 bases match TRBD2. Germline-derived CDR1 and CDR2 are LNHDA and SQIVND (reference sequence). The CDR3 runs 19 residues. The V gene end was trimmed by 9 bases and the J gene end by 0 bases; junction bases not matched to a gene: 18. The CDR3 DNA reads TGTGCCAGCCTGAAAGGGCGGGGGGGACTATCGAGCTCCTACAATGAGCAGTTCTTC. Its protein product is CASLKGRGGLSSSYNEQFF. Supplemented by reference TRBV19 and TRBJ2-1, the full variable domain reads DGGITQSPKYLFRKEGQNVTLSCEQNLNHDAMYWYRQDPGQGLRLIYYSQIVNDFQKGDIAEGYSVSREKKESFPLTVTSAQKNPTAFYLCASLKGRGGLSSSYNEQFFGPGTRLTVL.

This clonotype was detected ten times or more. The rearrangement links TRBV7-2 to TRBJ2-6; D ambiguous. The CDR3 has 13 amino acids. Germline CDR1 reads SGHTA; CDR2 reads FQGNSA. Trimming stripped 5 bases from V and 5 bases from J, with 7 bases between. In DNA form, the CDR3 reads TGTGCCAGCAGCCCCGCTAGGGCCAACGTCCTGACTTTC. Amino acid sequence: CASSPARANVLTF.

This clonotype was recorded many times. V is TRBV20-1 and J is TRBJ2-2; 10 nucleotides agree with TRBD2. The CDR3 consists of 13 residues. Germline V lookup: CDR1 DFQATT, CDR2 SNEGSKA (reference sequence). V gave up 7 bases and J gave up 1 base; unmatched junction bases: 0. As DNA, the CDR3 is TGCAGTGGACTAGCGGGGAACACCGGGGAGCTGTTTTTT. Translation gives CSGLAGNTGELFF.

The chain couples TRBV29-1 to TRBJ2-7; unclear D gene. The CDR3 sequence is 11 residues long. The germline CDR1 and CDR2 sequences are SQVTM and ANQGSEA. V lost 6 bases and J lost 3, with 9 bases in between. The CDR3 sequence: CSVSANYEQYF. The CDR3 DNA sequence: TGCAGCGTGAGCGCGAACTACGAGCAGTACTTC.

This clonotype was found a few times. Possible read error: a much larger clone is one base away. No conserved phenylalanine or tryptophan is present at the end of the CDR3, so a read error is the likely explanation. The rearrangement links TRBV20-1 to TRBJ1-2; D remains unclear. The V gene's germline CDR1 is DFQATT and CDR2 SNEGSKA (reference sequence). V lost 1 base and J 8 bases, leaving 5 bases between the germline ends. The CDR3 sequence is 10 residues long. The CDR3 bases are TGCAGTGCTAGAGGGGTAGGCTACACCTCC. This encodes CSARGVGYTS.

The rearrangement links TRBV7-8 to TRBJ1-1, with TRBD1 as a possible D gene (5 bases). The CDR3 has 13 amino acids. Germline assignment: CDR1 SGHVS and CDR2 FQNEAQ. The germline V and J ends were trimmed by 6 bases and 7 bases, with 15 bases remaining between them. CDR3: CASSLMGDLEAFF. In nucleotides, the CDR3 is TGTGCCAGCAGTTTAATGGGGGACCTTGAAGCTTTCTTT.

A note on this clonotype: The junction and the germline gene differ at one end; a read error may be behind it. This chain connects TRBV20-1 to TRBJ2-1; D might be TRBD2 (6 bases). The V gene's germline CDR1 is DFQATT and CDR2 SNEGSKA (reference sequence). This CDR3 comprises 15 residues. The CDR3 reads CSARNPRGRTNEQFF. The CDR3 nucleotides are TGCAGTGCTAGGAATCCTCGAGGGAGGACGAATGAGCAATTCTTC.

The table lists this clonotype with many counts. The chain couples TRBV5-1 to TRBJ2-5; 7 nucleotides line up with TRBD1. The CDR3 is 14 amino acids. Trimming took 4 bases from V and 4 from J; bases not matched to a gene: 7. The V gene's germline CDR1 is SGHRS and CDR2 YFSETQ. CDR3 residues: CASSRGGWGETQYF. Here the CDR3 DNA reads TGCGCCAGCAGCCGAGGGGGCTGGGGAGAGACCCAGTACTTC.

This clonotype was found once. V gene TRBV20-1 combines with J gene TRBJ2-2; D perhaps matches TRBD2 (7 bases). The CDR3 is 15 residues long. Trimming shortened V by 1 base and J by 2 bases, and 11 bases separated the two germline ends. The germline V gene has CDR1 DFQATT and CDR2 SNEGSKA (reference sequence). Written as DNA, the CDR3 is TGCAGTGCTAGAGGCGGGGGCAGCAACACCGGGGAGCTGTTTTTT. This sequence encodes CSARGGGSNTGELFF.

In its sample, this clonotype was seen many times. The V gene is TRBV4-1, the J gene TRBJ2-6; 9 bases match TRBD2. The CDR3 runs 20 residues. Germline V gives CDR1 MGHRA, CDR2 YSYEKL. The trim removed 1 base at V and 4 bases at J, leaving 14 bases unmatched. CDR3 DNA sequence: TGCGCCAGCAGCCAAGCCGAGACTAGCGGCCTTGGGGGAGGGGCCAACGTCCTGACTTTC. Protein: CASSQAETSGLGGGANVLTF.

This clonotype was observed at least ten times. CDR3 nucleotide sequence: TGTGCCAGCAATACAGGGGAGAATGGCTACACCTTC. This sequence encodes CASNTGENGYTF. The chain links TRBV6-6 to TRBJ1-2, with 7 bases that match TRBD1. The V gene end was trimmed by 7 bases and the J gene end by 6 bases; junction bases not matched to a gene: 5. In germline, CDR1 is MNHNY, CDR2 SVGAGI (reference sequence). The CDR3 extends over 12 amino acids.

There are many counts of this clonotype. This chain joins TRBV20-1 and TRBJ1-5; D not certain. The V end lost 3 bases, the J end lost 3 bases, and 9 bases lay between the germline ends. The CDR3 extends over 13 amino acids. Per germline, CDR1 DFQATT and CDR2 SNEGSKA (reference sequence). CDR3 bases: TGCAGTGCTAGGTCGTCCCACAATCAGCCCCAGCATTTT. Translated, it gives CSARSSHNQPQHF.

This clonotype was seen repeatedly, ten times or more. The chain links TRBV19 to TRBJ2-2, with 7 bases lining up with TRBD1. After removal of 7 bases from V and 1 base from J, the junction contained 6 bases not matched to a gene. The germline V gene encodes CDR1 LNHDA and CDR2 SQIVND (reference sequence). The CDR3 length is 15 residues. CDR3 sequence reads: CASTATGMNTGELFF. The CDR3 nucleotides are TGTGCCAGTACTGCGACAGGGATGAACACCGGGGAGCTGTTTTTT.

Only a few counts were recorded for this clonotype. The V call is TRBV6-1, the J call TRBJ2-3; D possibly matches TRBD1 or TRBD2 (5 bases each). V shed 6 bases and J shed 4 bases, with 17 bases lying between them. CDR3 size: 15 residues. CDR1 is MNHNS and CDR2 is SASEGT in the germline V gene. The CDR3 sequence is CASRARGSSADTQYF. CDR3 bases: TGTGCCAGCAGAGCGAGGGGAAGTAGCGCAGATACGCAGTATTTT.